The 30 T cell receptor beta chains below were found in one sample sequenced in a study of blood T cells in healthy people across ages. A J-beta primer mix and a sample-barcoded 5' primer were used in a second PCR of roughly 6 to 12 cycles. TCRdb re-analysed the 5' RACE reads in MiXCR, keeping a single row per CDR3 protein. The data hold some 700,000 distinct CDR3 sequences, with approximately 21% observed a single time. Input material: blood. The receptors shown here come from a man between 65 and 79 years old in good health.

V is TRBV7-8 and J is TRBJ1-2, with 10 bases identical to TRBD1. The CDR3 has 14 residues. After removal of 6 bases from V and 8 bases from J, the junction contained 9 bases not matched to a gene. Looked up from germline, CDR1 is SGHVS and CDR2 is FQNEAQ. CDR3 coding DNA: TGTGCCAGCAGTCCGACAGGGGGCGTATCCGGCTACACCTTC. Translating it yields CASSPTGGVSGYTF.

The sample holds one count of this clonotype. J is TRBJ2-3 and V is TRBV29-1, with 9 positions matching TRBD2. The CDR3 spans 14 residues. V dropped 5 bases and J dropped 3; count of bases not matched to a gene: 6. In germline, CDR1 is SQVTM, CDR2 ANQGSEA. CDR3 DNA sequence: TGCAGCGTTTACCTAGCGGGGAGGACAGATACGCAGTATTTT. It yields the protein CSVYLAGRTDTQYF.

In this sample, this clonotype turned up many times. CDR3 nucleotides: TGTGCCAGCAGGCGCAGGGGCGCCCAAGAGACCCAGTACTTC. It translates to CASRRRGAQETQYF. V is TRBV2 and J is TRBJ2-5, with a possible D match to TRBD1 (6 bases). The V gene lost 6 bases and the J gene lost 1 base, with 12 bases spanning the gap. The CDR3 runs to 14 residues. In germline, CDR1 is SNHLY, CDR2 FYNNEI.

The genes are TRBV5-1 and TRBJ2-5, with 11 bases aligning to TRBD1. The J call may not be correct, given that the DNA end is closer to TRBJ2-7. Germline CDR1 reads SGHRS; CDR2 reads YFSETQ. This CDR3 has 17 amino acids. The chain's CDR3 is CASSSSFGTGGFYEQYF. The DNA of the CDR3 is TGCGCCAGCAGCTCTTCATTTGGGACAGGGGGGTTCTACGAGCAGTACTTC.

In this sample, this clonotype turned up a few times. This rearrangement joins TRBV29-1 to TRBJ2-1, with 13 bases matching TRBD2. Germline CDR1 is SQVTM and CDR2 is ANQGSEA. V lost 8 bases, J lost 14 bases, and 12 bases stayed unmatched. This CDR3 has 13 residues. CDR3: CSIQTSGRPGEFF. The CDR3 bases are TGCAGCATACAGACTAGCGGGAGGCCGGGGGAGTTCTTC.

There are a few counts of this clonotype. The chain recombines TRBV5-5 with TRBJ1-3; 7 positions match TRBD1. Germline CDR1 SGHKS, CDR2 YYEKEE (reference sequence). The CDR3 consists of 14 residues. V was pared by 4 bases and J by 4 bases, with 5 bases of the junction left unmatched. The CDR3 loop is CASSNPGQGNTIYF. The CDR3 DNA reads TGTGCCAGCAGCAACCCGGGACAGGGAAACACCATATATTTT.

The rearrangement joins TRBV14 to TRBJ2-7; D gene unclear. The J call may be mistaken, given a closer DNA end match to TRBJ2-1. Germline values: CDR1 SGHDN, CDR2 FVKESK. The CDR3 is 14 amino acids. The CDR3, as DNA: TGTGCCAGCAGCCCTGACGGGCGGTACAATGAGCAGTTCTTC. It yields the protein CASSPDGRYNEQFF.

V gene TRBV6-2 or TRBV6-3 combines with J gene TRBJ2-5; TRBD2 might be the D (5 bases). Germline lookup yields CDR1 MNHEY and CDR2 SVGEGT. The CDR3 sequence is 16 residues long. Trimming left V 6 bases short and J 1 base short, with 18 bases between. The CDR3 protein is CASSLGLAPSQETQYF. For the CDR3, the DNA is TGTGCCAGCAGCCTCGGGCTAGCACCTTCCCAAGAGACCCAGTACTTC.

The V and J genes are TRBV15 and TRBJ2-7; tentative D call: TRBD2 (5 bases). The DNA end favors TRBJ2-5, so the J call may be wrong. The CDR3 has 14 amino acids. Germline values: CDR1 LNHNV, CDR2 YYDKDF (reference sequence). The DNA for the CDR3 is TGTGCCACCGGTAGCCGAGGGTACCAAGAGACCCAGTACTTC. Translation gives CATGSRGYQETQYF.

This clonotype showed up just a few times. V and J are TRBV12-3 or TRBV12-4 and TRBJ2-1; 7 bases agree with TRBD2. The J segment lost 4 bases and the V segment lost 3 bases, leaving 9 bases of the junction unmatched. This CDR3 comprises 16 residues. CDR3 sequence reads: CASSFMGGSEYNEQFF. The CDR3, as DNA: TGTGCCAGCAGTTTTATGGGCGGGAGTGAATACAATGAGCAGTTCTTC.

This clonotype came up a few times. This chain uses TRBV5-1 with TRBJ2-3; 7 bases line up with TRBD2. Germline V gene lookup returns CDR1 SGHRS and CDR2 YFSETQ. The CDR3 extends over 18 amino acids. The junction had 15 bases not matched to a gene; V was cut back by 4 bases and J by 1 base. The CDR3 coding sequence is TGCGCCAGCAGCCCATCCCCCGAAGGAGCGGGGCGCACAGATACGCAGTATTTT. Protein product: CASSPSPEGAGRTDTQYF.

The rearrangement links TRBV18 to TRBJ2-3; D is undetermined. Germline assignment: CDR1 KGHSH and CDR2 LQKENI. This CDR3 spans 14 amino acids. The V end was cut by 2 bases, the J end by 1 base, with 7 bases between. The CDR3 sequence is CASSPISGTDTQYF. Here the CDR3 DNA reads TGTGCCAGCTCACCAATAAGCGGCACAGATACGCAGTATTTT.

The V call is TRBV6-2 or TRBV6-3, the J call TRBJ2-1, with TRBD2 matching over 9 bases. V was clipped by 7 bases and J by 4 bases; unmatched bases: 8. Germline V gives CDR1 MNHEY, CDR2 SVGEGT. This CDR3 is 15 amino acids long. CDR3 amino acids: CASTTVAGGYNEQFF. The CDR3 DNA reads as TGTGCCAGCACCACGGTGGCGGGGGGGTACAATGAGCAGTTCTTC.

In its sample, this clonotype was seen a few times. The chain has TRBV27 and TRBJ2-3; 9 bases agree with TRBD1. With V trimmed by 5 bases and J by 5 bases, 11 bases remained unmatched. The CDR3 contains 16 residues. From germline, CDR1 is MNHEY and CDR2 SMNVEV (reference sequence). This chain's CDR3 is CASSQSRDRDGDTQYF. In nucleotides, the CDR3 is TGTGCCAGCAGTCAATCCCGGGACAGGGACGGAGATACGCAGTATTTT.

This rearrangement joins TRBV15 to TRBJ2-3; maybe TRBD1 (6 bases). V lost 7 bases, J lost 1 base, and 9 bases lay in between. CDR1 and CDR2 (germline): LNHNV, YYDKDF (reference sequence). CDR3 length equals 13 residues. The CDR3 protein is CATNRQGTDTQYF. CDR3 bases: TGTGCCACCAATCGACAGGGCACAGATACGCAGTATTTT. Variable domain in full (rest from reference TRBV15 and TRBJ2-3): DAMVIQNPRYQVTQFGKPVTLSCSQTLNHNVMYWYQQKSSQAPKLLFHYYDKDFNNEADTPDNFQSRRPNTSFCFLDIRSPGLGDTAMYLCATNRQGTDTQYFGPGTRLTVL.

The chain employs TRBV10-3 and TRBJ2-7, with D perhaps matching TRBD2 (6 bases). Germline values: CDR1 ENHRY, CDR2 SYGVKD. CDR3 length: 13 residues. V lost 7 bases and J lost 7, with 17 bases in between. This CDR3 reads CAIKRASEGEQYV. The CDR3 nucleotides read TGTGCCATCAAGAGGGCTAGCGAGGGGGAGCAGTACGTC.

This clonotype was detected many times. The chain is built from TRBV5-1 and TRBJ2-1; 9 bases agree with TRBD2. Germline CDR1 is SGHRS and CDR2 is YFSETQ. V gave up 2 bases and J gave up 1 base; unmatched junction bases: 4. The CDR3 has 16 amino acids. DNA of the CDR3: TGCGCCAGCAGCTTAGGAGCGGGAGGTTCCTACAATGAGCAGTTCTTC. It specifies CASSLGAGGSYNEQFF.

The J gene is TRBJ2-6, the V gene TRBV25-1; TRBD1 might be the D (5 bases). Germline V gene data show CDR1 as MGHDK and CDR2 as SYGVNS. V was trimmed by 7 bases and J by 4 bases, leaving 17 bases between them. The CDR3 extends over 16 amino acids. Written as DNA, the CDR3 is TGTGCCAGCACCAACCCTACAGGCGCCGGGGCCAACGTCCTGACTTTC. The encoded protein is CASTNPTGAGANVLTF.

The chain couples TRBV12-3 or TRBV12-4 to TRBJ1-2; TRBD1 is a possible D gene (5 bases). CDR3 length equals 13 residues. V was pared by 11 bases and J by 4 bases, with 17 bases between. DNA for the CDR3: TGTGCCGGCACCGAGGGACGGCCCTATGGCTACACCTTC. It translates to CAGTEGRPYGYTF.

CDR3: CATKATGRHTEAFF. The CDR3 nucleotides are TGTGCCACCAAGGCGACTGGGAGACACACTGAAGCTTTCTTT. The chain links TRBV24-1 to TRBJ1-1; no clear D gene. Trimming cost V 8 bases and J 3 bases, with 15 bases left between them. Germline V gives CDR1 KGHDR, CDR2 SFDVKD. The CDR3 spans 14 residues.

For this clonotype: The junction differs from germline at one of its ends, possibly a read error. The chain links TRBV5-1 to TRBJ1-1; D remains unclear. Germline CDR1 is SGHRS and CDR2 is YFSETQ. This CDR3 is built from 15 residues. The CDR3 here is CASSLVARSNTEAFF. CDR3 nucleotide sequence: TGCGCCAGCAGCTTGGTGGCACGGTCAAACACTGAAGCCTTCTTT.

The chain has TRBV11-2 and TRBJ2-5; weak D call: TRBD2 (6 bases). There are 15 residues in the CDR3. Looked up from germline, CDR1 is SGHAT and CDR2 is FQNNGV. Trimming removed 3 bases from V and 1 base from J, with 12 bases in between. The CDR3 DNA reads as TGTGCCAGCAGCTTTCAGGCGGGGCGCCAAGAGACCCAGTACTTC. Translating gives CASSFQAGRQETQYF. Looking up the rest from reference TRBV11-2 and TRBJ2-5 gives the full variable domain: EAGVAQSPRYKIIEKRQSVAFWCNPISGHATLYWYQQILGQGPKLLIQFQNNGVVDDSQLPKDRFSAERLKGVDSTLKIQPAKLEDSAVYLCASSFQAGRQETQYFGPGTRLLVL.

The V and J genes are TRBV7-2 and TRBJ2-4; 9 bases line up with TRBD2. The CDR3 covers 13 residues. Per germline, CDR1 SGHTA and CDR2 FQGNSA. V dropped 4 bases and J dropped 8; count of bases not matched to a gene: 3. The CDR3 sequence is CASSSSGNHIQYF. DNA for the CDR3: TGTGCCAGCAGCTCTAGCGGGAATCACATTCAGTACTTC.

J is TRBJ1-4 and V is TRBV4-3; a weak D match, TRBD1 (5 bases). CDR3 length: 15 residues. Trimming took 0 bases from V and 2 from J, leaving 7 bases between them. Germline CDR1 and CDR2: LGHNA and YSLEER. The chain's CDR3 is CASSQEGGTNEKLFF. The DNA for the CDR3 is TGCGCCAGCAGCCAAGAGGGGGGTACTAATGAAAAACTGTTTTTT.

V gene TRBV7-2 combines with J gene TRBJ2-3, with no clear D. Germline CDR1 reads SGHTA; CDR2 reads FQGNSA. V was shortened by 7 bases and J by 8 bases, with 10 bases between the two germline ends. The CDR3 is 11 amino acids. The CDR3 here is CASNLVGTQYF. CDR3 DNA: TGTGCCAGCAACTTGGTTGGTACGCAGTATTTT.

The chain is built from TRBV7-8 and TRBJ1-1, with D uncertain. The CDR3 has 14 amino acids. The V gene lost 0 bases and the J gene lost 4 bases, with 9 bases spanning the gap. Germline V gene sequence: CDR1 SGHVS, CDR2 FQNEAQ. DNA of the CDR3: TGTGCCAGCAGCTTAGCGGGCGATAGCACTGAAGCTTTCTTT. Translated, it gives CASSLAGDSTEAFF.

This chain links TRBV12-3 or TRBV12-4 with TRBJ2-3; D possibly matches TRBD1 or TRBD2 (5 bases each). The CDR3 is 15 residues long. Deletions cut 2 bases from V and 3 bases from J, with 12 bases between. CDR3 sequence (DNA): TGTGCCAGCAGTTTAATCCAGGGAGAGACAGATACGCAGTATTTT. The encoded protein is CASSLIQGETDTQYF.

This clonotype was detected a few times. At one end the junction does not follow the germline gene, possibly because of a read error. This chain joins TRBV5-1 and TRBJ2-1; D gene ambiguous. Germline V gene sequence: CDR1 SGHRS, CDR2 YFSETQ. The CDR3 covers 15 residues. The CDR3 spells CANSLNGHGTNEQFF. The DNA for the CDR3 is TGCGCCAACAGCTTGAACGGTCATGGCACAAATGAGCAGTTCTTC.

The CDR3: CASSLGGGTPPQHF. The CDR3 nucleotides read TGTGCCAGCAGTTTAGGGGGGGGCACACCGCCCCAGCATTTT. The gene calls are TRBV12-3 or TRBV12-4 and TRBJ1-5; a weak D match, TRBD1 (6 bases). V was shortened by 1 base and J by 9 bases, with 13 bases between the two germline ends. This CDR3 is 14 amino acids long.

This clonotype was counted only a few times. The CDR3, as DNA: TGTGCCAGCAGCCAAGACAGGGGGCCCTATGGCTACACCTTC. It translates to CASSQDRGPYGYTF. V usage is TRBV7-2 and J usage is TRBJ1-2; 10 positions agree with TRBD1. Trimming took 5 bases from V and 4 from J; bases not matched to a gene: 4. The germline V gene has CDR1 SGHTA and CDR2 FQGNSA. The CDR3 covers 14 residues.